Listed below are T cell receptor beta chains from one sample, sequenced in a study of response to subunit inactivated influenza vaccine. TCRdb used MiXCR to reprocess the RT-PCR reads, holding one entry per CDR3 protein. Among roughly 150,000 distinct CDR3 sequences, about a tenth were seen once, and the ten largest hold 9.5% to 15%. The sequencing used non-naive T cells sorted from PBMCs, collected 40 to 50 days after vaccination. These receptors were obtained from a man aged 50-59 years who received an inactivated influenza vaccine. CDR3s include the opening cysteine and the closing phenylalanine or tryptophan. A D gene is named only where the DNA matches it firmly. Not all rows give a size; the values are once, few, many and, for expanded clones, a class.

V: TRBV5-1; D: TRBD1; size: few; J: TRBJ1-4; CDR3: CASSDGQGYEKLFF; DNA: TGCGCCAGCAGCGACGGACAGGGCTATGAAAAACTGTTTTTT
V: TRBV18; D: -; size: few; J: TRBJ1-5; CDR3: CASSPPGVSNQPQHF; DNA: TGTGCCAGCTCACCACCGGGGGTAAGCAATCAGCCCCAGCATTTT
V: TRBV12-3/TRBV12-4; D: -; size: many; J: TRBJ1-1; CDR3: CASSSAGGEAFF; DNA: TGTGCCAGCAGTTCCGCCGGGGGTGAAGCTTTCTTT
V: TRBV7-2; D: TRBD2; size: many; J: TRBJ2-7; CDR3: CASSPTSSGYYEQYF; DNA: TGTGCCAGCAGCCCCACCTCTAGCGGTTACTACGAGCAGTACTTC
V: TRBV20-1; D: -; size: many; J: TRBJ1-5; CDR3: CSASIGHSNQPQHF; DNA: TGCAGTGCTAGTATAGGGCATAGCAATCAGCCCCAGCATTTT
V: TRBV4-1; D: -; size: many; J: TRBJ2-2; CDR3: CASSQDNRANTGELFF; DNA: TGCGCCAGCAGCCAAGACAACAGAGCGAACACCGGGGAGCTGTTTTTT
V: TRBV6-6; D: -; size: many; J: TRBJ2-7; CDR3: CASSRTGSYEQYF; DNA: TGTGCCAGCAGCCGAACAGGGTCCTACGAGCAGTACTTC
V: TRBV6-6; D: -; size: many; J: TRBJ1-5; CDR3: CASSYGSGQPQHF; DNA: TGTGCCAGCAGTTATGGGTCGGGTCAGCCCCAGCATTTT
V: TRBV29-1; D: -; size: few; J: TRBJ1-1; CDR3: CSPFRGTEAFF; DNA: TGCAGCCCCTTCAGGGGCACTGAAGCTTTCTTT
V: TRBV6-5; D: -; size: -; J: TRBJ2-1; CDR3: CASSYSWGSYNEQFF; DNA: TGTGCCAGCAGTTACTCGTGGGGTTCCTACAATGAGCAGTTCTTC
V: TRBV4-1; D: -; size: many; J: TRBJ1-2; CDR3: CASSRSGEIGGYTF; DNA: TGCGCCAGCAGCCGAAGCGGTGAAATCGGTGGCTACACCTTC
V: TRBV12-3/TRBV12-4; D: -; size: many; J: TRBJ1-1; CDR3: CASSFRRGTEAFF; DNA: TGTGCCAGCAGTTTTCGGAGGGGGACTGAAGCTTTCTTT
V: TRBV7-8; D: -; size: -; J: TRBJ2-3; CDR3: CASSQWGVTQYF; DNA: TGTGCCAGCAGCCAATGGGGCGTGACGCAGTATTTT
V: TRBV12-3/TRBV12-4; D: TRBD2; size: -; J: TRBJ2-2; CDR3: CASSPGLAGVGELFF; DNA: TGTGCCAGCAGCCCGGGACTAGCGGGGGTTGGGGAGCTGTTTTTT
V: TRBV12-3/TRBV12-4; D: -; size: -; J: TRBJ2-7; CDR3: CASSLATDYEQYF; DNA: TGTGCCAGCAGTTTGGCGACTGACTACGAGCAGTACTTC
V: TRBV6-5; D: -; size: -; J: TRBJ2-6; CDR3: CASSYSTGPTSGANVLTF; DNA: TGTGCCAGCAGTTACTCGACGGGACCCACCTCTGGGGCCAACGTCCTGACTTTC
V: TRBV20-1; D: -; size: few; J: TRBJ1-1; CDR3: CSARRGSQGAFF; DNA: TGCAGTGCTAGGAGGGGCTCCCAGGGAGCTTTCTTT
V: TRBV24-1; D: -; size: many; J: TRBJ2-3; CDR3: CATSDPDGWGPDTQYF; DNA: TGTGCCACCAGTGATCCCGACGGTTGGGGCCCAGATACGCAGTATTTT
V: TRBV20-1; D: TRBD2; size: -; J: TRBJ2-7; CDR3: CSAISSGRAGEQYF; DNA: TGCAGTGCTATCTCTAGCGGGAGGGCCGGAGAGCAGTACTTC
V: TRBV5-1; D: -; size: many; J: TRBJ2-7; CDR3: CASSLGSFVGQDEQYF; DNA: TGCGCCAGCAGCTTGGGTTCTTTCGTGGGGCAGGACGAGCAGTACTTC
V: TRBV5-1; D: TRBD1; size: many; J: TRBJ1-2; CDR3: CASSSGRTGNGYTF; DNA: TGCGCCAGCAGCTCGGGACGGACAGGGAATGGCTACACCTTC
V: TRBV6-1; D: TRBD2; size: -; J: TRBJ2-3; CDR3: CASEGLAGGAASDTQYF; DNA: TGTGCCAGCGAAGGACTAGCGGGGGGTGCCGCGTCGGATACGCAGTATTTT
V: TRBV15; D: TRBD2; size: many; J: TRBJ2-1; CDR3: CATSRTSGRVANEQFF; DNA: TGTGCCACCAGCAGGACTAGCGGGAGGGTGGCCAATGAGCAGTTCTTC
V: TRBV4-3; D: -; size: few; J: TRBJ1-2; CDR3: CASSQDPVSGYTF; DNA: TGCGCCAGCAGCCAAGATCCAGTCTCTGGCTACACCTTC
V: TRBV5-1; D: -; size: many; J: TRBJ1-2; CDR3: CASSLAGQNYGYTF; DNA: TGCGCCAGCAGCTTGGCAGGTCAAAACTATGGCTACACCTTC
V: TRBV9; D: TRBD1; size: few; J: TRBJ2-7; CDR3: CASSKSPGTGGEKEQYF; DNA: TGTGCCAGCAGTAAATCCCCCGGGACAGGGGGCGAGAAAGAGCAGTACTTC
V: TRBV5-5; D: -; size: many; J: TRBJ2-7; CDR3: CASSNSGTATYEQYF; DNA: TGTGCCAGCAGTAACTCCGGGACGGCAACCTACGAGCAGTACTTC
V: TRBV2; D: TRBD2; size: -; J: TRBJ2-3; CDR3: CASGSGGPTDTQYF; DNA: TGTGCCAGCGGTAGCGGGGGGCCCACAGATACGCAGTATTTT
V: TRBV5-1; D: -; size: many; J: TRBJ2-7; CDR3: CASSDLYEQYF; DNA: TGCGCCAGCAGCGACCTCTACGAGCAGTACTTC
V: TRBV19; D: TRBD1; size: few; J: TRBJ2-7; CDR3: CASSTGTGLFYEQYF; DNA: TGTGCCAGTAGTACTGGGACAGGGCTTTTCTACGAGCAGTACTTC
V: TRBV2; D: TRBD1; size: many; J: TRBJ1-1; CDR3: CASKKGTAMNTEAFF; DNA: TGTGCCAGCAAAAAGGGGACAGCAATGAACACTGAAGCTTTCTTT
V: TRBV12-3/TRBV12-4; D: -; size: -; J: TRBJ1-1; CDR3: CASTRDTKNTEAFF; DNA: TGTGCCAGCACCCGGGACACAAAGAACACTGAAGCTTTCTTT
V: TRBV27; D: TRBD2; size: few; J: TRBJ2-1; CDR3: CASTVYGGSSYNEQFF; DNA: TGTGCCAGCACCGTTTACGGCGGGAGCTCCTACAATGAGCAGTTCTTC
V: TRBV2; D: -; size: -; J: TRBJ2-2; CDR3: CAGRDRYITGELFF; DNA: TGTGCCGGAAGGGACCGCTATATAACCGGGGAGCTGTTTTTT
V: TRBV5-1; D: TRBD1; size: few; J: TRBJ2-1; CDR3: CASSPADRVNYNEQFF; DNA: TGCGCCAGCAGCCCGGCGGACAGGGTTAACTACAATGAGCAGTTCTTC
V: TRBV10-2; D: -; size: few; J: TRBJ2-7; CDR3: CASREPDREERGSSYEQYF; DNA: TGCGCCAGCAGAGAACCCGACAGGGAGGAAAGGGGATCTTCCTACGAGCAGTACTTC
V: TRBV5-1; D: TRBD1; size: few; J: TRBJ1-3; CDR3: CASSLFPTGEGGNTIYF; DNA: TGCGCCAGCAGCTTGTTCCCGACAGGGGAAGGTGGAAACACCATATATTTT
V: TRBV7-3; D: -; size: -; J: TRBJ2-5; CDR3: CASSSNGRYQETQYF; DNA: TGTGCCAGCAGCTCTAACGGACGATACCAAGAGACCCAGTACTTC
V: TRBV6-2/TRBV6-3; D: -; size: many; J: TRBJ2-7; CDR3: CASSSNGAYEQYF; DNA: TGTGCCAGCAGTTCCAACGGGGCCTACGAGCAGTACTTC
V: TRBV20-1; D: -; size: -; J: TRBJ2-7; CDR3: CSASGSLVSYEQYF; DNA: TGCAGTGCTAGTGGGTCGCTGGTCTCCTACGAGCAGTACTTC
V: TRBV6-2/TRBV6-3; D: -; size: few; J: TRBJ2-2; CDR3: CASRRGAGELFF; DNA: TGTGCCAGCAGGCGGGGCGCCGGGGAGCTGTTTTTT
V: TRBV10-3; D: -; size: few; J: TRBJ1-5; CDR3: CATNRDSNQPQHF; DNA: TGTGCCACAAACAGGGATAGCAATCAGCCCCAGCATTTT
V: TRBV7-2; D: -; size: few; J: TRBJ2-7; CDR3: CASSLAGQRVDYEQYF; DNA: TGTGCCAGCAGCTTAGCGGGGCAGAGGGTTGACTACGAGCAGTACTTC
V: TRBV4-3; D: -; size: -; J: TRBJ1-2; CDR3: CASSQDRRAWGYGYTF; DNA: TGCGCCAGCAGCCAAGATAGGAGGGCCTGGGGCTATGGCTACACCTTC
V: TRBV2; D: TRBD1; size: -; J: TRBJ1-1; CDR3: CASSEQGANTEAFF; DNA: TGTGCCAGCAGTGAACAGGGGGCGAACACTGAAGCTTTCTTT
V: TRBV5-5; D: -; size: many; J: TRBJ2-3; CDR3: CASSLDRNTDTQYF; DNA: TGTGCCAGCAGCTTGGATAGGAACACAGATACGCAGTATTTT
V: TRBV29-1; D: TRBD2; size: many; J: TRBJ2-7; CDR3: CSVATGGSSYEQYF; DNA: TGCAGCGTTGCGACCGGGGGGAGCTCCTACGAGCAGTACTTC
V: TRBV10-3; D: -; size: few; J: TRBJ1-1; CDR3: CAISDVTNTEAFF; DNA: TGTGCCATCAGTGATGTAACGAACACTGAAGCTTTCTTT
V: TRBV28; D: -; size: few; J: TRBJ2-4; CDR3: CASRQQGVLVF; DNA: TGTGCCAGCAGACAACAGGGAGTGCTGGTCTTC
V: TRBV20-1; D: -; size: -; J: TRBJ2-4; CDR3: CSARGSAGGGNIQYF; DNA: TGCAGTGCTAGAGGGTCGGCGGGTGGGGGAAACATTCAGTACTTC
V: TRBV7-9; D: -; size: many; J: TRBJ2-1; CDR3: CASSFRANEQFF; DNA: TGTGCCAGCAGCTTCCGAGCAAATGAGCAGTTCTTC
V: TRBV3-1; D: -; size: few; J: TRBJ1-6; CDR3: CASSPGTRNSPLHF; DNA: TGTGCCAGCAGCCCCGGGACCCGAAATTCACCCCTCCACTTT
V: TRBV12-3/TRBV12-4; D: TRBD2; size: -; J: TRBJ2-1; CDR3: CPSTLAGGRNEQFF; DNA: TGTCCCAGCACTCTAGCGGGGGGTCGCAATGAGCAGTTCTTC
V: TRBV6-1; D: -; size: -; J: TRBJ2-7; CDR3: CASSRSRGGGRVREQYF; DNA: TGTGCCAGCAGTCGTAGCCGGGGAGGGGGCCGGGTACGCGAGCAGTACTTC
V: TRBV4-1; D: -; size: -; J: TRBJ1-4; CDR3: CASSQEQLRAREKLFF; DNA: TGCGCCAGCAGCCAAGAACAGCTCCGGGCTAGAGAAAAACTGTTTTTT